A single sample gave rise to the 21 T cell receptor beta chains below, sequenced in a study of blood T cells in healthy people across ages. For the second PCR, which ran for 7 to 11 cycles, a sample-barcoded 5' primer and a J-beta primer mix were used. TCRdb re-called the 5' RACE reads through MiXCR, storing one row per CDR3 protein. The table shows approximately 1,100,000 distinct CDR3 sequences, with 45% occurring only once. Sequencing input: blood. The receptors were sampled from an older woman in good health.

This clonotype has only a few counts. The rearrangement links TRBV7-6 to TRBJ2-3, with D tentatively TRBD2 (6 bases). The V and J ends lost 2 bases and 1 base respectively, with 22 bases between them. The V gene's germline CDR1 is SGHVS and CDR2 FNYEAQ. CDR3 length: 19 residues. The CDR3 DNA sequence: TGTGCCAGCAGCTTAAAGCCCCGTTCCCTTCGCGGGGGCACAGATACGCAGTATTTT. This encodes CASSLKPRSLRGGTDTQYF.

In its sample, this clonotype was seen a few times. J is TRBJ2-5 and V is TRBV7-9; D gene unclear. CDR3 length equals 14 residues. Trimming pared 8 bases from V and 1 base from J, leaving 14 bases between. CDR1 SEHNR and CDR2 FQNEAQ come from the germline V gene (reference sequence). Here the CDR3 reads CASGSPEIQETQYF. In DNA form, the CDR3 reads TGTGCCAGCGGCTCCCCTGAAATCCAAGAGACCCAGTACTTC.

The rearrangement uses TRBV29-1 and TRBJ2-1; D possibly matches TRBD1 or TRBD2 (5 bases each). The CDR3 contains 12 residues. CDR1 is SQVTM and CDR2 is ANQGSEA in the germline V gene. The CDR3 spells CRVEWGTGEQFF. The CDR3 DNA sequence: TGCAGAGTGGAGTGGGGGACGGGCGAGCAGTTCTTC.

Written as DNA, the CDR3 is TGTGCCAGAACTTTGGGGGAGGGTACCACAGATACGCAGTATTTT. It yields the protein CARTLGEGTTDTQYF. The chain combines TRBV19 with TRBJ2-3; TRBD2 agrees at 7 bases. Losses at the gene ends were 9 bases for V and 2 bases for J; bases not matched to a gene: 11. This CDR3 is 15 amino acids long. CDR1 and CDR2 (germline): LNHDA, SQIVND (reference sequence).

CDR3 in amino acids: CASSLASASGIYNEQFF. For the CDR3, the DNA is TGTGCCAGCAGCTTAGCCTCAGCTAGCGGGATTTACAATGAGCAGTTCTTC. The V gene is TRBV7-2, the J gene TRBJ2-1; 9 bases align to TRBD2. V lost 0 bases to trimming and J lost 4 bases; unmatched junction nucleotides: 7. The CDR3 contains 17 residues. Germline V gene data show CDR1 as SGHTA and CDR2 as FQGNSA. Variable domain in full (rest from reference TRBV7-2 and TRBJ2-1): GAGVSQSPSNKVTEKGKDVELRCDPISGHTALYWYRQSLGQGLEFLIYFQGNSAPDKSGLPSDRFSAERTGGSVSTLTIQRTQQEDSAVYLCASSLASASGIYNEQFFGPGTRLTVL.

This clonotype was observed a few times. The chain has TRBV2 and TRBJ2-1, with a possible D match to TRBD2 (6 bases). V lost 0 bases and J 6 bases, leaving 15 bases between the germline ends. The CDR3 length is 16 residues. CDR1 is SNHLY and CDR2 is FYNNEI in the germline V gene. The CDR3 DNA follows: TGTGCCAGCAGTGAAGCTCTTGGGGCGGGACGCAATGAGCAGTTCTTC. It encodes CASSEALGAGRNEQFF.

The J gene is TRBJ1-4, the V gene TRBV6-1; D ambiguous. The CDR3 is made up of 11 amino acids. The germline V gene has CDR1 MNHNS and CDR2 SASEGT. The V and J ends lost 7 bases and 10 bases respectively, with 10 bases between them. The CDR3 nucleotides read TGTGCCAGCATTGACTCATCAAAACTGTTTTTT. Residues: CASIDSSKLFF.

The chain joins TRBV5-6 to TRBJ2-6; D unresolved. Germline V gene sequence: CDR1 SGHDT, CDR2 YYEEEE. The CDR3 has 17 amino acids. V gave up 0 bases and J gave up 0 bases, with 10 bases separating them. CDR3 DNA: TGTGCCAGCAGCTTGGGGTTTCCGTCCTCTGGGGCCAACGTCCTGACTTTC. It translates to CASSLGFPSSGANVLTF.

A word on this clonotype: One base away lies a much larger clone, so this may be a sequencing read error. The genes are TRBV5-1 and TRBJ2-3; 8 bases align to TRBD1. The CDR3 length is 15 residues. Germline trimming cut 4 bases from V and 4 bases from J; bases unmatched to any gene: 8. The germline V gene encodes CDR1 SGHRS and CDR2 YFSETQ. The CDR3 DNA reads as TGCGCCAGCAGCGTGGAGCAGGGGGCGGCAGATACGCAGTATTTT. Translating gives CASSVEQGAADTQYF.

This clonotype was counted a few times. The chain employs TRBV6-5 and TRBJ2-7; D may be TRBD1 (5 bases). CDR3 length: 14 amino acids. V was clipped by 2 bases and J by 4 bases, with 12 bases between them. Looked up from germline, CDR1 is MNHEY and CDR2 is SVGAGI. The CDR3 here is CASSYGAAWYEQYF. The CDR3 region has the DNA TGTGCCAGCAGTTACGGGGCGGCCTGGTACGAGCAGTACTTC.

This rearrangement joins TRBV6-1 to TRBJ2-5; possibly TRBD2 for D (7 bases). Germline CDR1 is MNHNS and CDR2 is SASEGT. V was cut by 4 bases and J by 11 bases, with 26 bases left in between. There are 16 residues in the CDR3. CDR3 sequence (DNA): TGTGCCAGCAGTGTATGGGGGGGGGCCACCAACAATGAGCAGTACTTC. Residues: CASSVWGGATNNEQYF.

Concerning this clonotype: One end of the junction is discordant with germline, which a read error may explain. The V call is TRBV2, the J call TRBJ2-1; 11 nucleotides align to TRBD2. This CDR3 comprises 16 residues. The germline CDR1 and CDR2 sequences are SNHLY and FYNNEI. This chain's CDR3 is CTSSPTSGRGYNEQFF. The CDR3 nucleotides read TGTACCAGCAGTCCCACTAGCGGGAGAGGGTACAATGAGCAGTTCTTC.

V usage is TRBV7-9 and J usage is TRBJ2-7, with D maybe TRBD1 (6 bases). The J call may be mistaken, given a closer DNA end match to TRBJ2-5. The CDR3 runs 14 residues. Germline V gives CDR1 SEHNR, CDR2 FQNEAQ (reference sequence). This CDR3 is CASSHGTSDQTQYF. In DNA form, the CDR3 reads TGTGCCAGCAGTCATGGGACATCCGACCAGACCCAGTACTTC.

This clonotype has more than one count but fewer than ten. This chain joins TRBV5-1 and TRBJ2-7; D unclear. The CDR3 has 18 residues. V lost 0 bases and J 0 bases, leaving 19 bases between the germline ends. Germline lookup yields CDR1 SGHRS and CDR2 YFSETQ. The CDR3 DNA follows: TGCGCCAGCAGCTTGGGGACCAAAGGACCATCCGACTCCTACGAGCAGTACTTC. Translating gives CASSLGTKGPSDSYEQYF.

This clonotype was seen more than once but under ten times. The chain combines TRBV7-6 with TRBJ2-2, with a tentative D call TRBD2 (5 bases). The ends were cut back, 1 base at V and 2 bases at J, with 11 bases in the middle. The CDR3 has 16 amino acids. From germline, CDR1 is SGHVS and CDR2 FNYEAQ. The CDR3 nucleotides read TGTGCCAGCAGCTTAGGGATAGCGACCAACACCGGGGAGCTGTTTTTT. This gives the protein CASSLGIATNTGELFF.

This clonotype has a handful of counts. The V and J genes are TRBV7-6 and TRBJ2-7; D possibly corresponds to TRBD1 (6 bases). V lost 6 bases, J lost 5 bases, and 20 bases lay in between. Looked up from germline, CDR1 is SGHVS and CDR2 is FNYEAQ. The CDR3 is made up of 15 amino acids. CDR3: CASSQTVGRGHEQYF. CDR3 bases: TGTGCCAGCAGTCAAACCGTGGGCAGGGGCCACGAGCAGTACTTC.

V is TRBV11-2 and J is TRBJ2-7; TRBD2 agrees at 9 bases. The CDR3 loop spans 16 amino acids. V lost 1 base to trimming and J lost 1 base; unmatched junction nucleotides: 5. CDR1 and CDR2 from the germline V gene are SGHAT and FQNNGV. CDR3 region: CASSLGLAGISYEQYF. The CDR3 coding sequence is TGTGCCAGCAGCTTAGGGCTAGCGGGGATTTCCTACGAGCAGTACTTC.

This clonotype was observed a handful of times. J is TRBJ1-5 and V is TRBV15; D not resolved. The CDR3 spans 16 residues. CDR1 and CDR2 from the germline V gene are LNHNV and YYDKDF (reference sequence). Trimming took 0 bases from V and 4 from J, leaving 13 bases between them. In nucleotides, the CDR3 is TGTGCCACCAGCAGAGATCGGGGAGGCACTAATCAGCCCCAGCATTTT. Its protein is CATSRDRGGTNQPQHF.

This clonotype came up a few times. The CDR3 spells CASSPLRLLNEQFF. CDR3 coding DNA: TGTGCCAGCAGCCCCCTCCGACTCCTCAATGAGCAGTTCTTC. The chain has TRBV12-3 or TRBV12-4 and TRBJ2-1; D not certain. The CDR3 sequence is 14 residues long. V shed 6 bases and J shed 6 bases, with 15 bases lying between them.

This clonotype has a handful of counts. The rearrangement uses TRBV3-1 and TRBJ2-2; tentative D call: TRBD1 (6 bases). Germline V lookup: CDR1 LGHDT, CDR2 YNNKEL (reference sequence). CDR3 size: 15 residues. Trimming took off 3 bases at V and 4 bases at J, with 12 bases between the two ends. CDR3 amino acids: CASSQAGVGTGELFF. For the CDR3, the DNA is TGTGCCAGCAGCCAGGCAGGGGTGGGCACCGGGGAGCTGTTTTTT.

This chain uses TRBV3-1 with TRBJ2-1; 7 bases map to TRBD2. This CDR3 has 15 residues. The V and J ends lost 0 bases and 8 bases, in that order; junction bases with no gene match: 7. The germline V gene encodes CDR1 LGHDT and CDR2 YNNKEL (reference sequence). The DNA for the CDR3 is TGTGCCAGCAGCCAAGAAGCGGGGCTGGGCGATGAGCAGTTCTTC. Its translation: CASSQEAGLGDEQFF.